Below, one TCR beta chain is given with its context. The antigen this receptor binds is unknown. No base quality information exists; no much larger clone differs at one position. Each collaborating institution followed its own protocols to collect whole blood in K2EDTA tubes. For TCRbeta analysis, collaborators shipped samples in one of three forms: frozen whole blood, isolated PBMCs, or DNA extracted from either of those sample types. The data were taken from a study of blood T cell repertoires in COVID-19 (dated by TCRdb to the early 2020s). About the investigation overall: The collaborator samples originated in the United States, Italy and Spain and spanned the acute and convalescent phases of COVID-19. The material from the prospective study consisted of cDNA or gDNA derived from T cells, B-cell-depleted T cells, or PBMCs. Subjects who had been exposed to COVID-19, were actively infected with it, or had recovered from it provided the deeply sampled blood TCRbeta repertoires that made up the dataset. The repertoires were released in a freely available public database meant as a resource for research on the immune response to SARS-CoV-2. Samples came from the ongoing ImmuneRACE study (first 160 participants) plus 1,254 subjects from 6 global collaborators. The sample metadata nearly always contained a de-identified subject ID, COVID-19 status, age in years and sex. HLA class I and class II types, where available, came from metadata supplied by the sample provider rather than from assay-based typing. Study-level results and caveats: Clinical and demographic metadata were provided uncurated, with the amount varying by source and participant.

TCRbeta CDR3 regions were amplified from genomic DNA by means of the immunoSEQ Assay, a bias-controlled multiplex PCR. Turning to the authors' computational methods: Within the assay, amplification of reference gene primers was used to estimate how many nucleated cells each sample contained. To quantify the absolute abundance of each unique TCRbeta CDR3 rearrangement, sequence reads were collapsed and filtered. Productive Simpson clonality was computed per sample as the square root of Simpson's diversity index over productive rearrangements. TCRdb carries this immuneACCESS record with in-frame sequences only. Its versions omit some clonotypes, under half of them owing to an unresolved V gene in the studies checked, with the rest unexplained. Clone size and V and J calls were adopted from that table, with D and trimming inferred from the DNA. This sample is represented by some 150,000 clones; about four fifths of them were singletons. The biggest ten clones account for under 0.75% of the sample.

The CDR3 has 16 amino acids, counting the end cysteine and phenylalanine. CDR3 DNA is the only sequence kept; it has 48 bases, read in frame from the first base. The germline V gene provides CDR1 MNHNS and CDR2 SASEGT. Trimming accounts for 0 bases at V and 0 bases at J, while the number of junction bases matched to no gene is 0. The sequence came from a man aged 55-75 years with acute or convalescent COVID-19. The chain is assembled from TRBV6-1 and TRBJ2-3; 10 central nucleotides agree with TRBD2. The specimen was peripheral blood. The bases are TGTGCCAGCAGTGAAGCGACTAGCGGGAGCACAGATACGCAGTATTTT. Translated, it reads CASSEATSGSTDTQYF.